The 18 T cell receptor beta chains listed next were all sequenced from one sample in a study of shared clonotypes between healthy human individuals. Sequenced by immunoSEQ multiplex PCR; TCRdb stores in-frame clones only, minus some. The sample contains under 1,100,000 clones, around 82% of which appear only once. Sequences were obtained from memory CD4+ T cells from PBMCs. Subset in this sample: CD45RA-negative fraction. These receptors were obtained from a man aged 18 to 30 in good health. Some clones in this sample may be carry-over from other donors' samples.

The gene calls are TRBV29-1 and TRBJ2-7, with D possibly matching TRBD1 (5 bases). The CDR3 has 12 residues. Trimming cost V 4 bases and J 6 bases, with 13 bases left between them. CDR1 and CDR2 (germline): SQVTM, ANQGSEA. CDR3 in amino acids: CSVGMDTLEQYF. DNA of the CDR3: TGCAGCGTTGGGATGGACACACTCGAGCAGTACTTC.

The J gene is TRBJ2-5, the V gene TRBV30; 7 nucleotides align to TRBD2. Per the germline V gene, CDR1 is GTSNPN and CDR2 is SVGIG (reference sequence). This CDR3 is 14 amino acids long. Trimming removed 3 bases from V and 7 bases from J; junction bases left unmatched: 11. CDR3 region: CAWSTDYGGGTQYF. The CDR3 DNA reads as TGTGCCTGGAGCACCGATTACGGCGGGGGGACCCAGTACTTC.

The chain uses TRBV18 and TRBJ2-7, with TRBD2 as a possible D gene (6 bases). Trimming pared 1 base from V and 4 bases from J, leaving 11 bases between. CDR1 is KGHSH and CDR2 is LQKENI in the germline V gene. The CDR3 sequence is 14 residues long. CDR3 DNA: TGTGCCAGCTCACCACGGGAGGAGGCTTACGAGCAGTACTTC. It encodes CASSPREEAYEQYF.

This clone appeared a single time. One end of the junction does not line up with germline, which may come from a read error. The genes are TRBV30 and TRBJ1-2; TRBD1 might be the D (6 bases). The CDR3 consists of 11 residues. CDR1 and CDR2 (germline): GTSNPN, SVGIG (reference sequence). CDR3 sequence reads: CAWSRPGGLFF. In DNA form, the CDR3 reads TGTGCCTGGAGTCGCCCGGGGGGCCTATTCTTC.

This clone was seen only once. This rearrangement joins TRBV7-3 to TRBJ1-1, with 11 positions matching TRBD1. The CDR3 contains 14 residues. The germline V gene has CDR1 SGHTA and CDR2 FQGTGA. J lost 10 bases, V lost 5 bases, and 9 bases had no gene match. The CDR3 DNA sequence: TGTGCCAGCAGCCCTTCGGGACAGGGGGGCATAGCTTTCTTT. This encodes CASSPSGQGGIAFF.

This clone was observed at least ten times. V gene TRBV27 combines with J gene TRBJ1-4, with unresolved D. V lost 8 bases and J lost 8, with 12 bases in between. The length of the CDR3 is 12 residues. Looked up from germline, CDR1 is MNHEY and CDR2 is SMNVEV (reference sequence). The DNA for the CDR3 is TGTGCCAGCCGAGCGGCCGGGGAAAAACTGTTTTTT. Protein product: CASRAAGEKLFF.

The chain carries TRBV9 and TRBJ1-4, with a possible D match to TRBD1 (5 bases). This CDR3 has 16 residues. Germline CDR1 and CDR2: SGDLS and YYNGEE. Trimming took 4 bases from V and 4 from J, leaving 17 bases between them. CDR3 DNA sequence: TGTGCCAGCAGCACCCGACAGCTCTCGGGTAATGAAAAACTGTTTTTT. Translation gives CASSTRQLSGNEKLFF.

This clone came up once. The CDR3 bases are TGTGCCAGCAGCCCATCCTTGGTCGGTATTGGGGAGACCCAGTACTTC. Translation gives CASSPSLVGIGETQYF. This chain links TRBV7-3 with TRBJ2-5; D call uncertain. CDR1 is SGHTA and CDR2 is FQGTGA in the germline V gene. V was trimmed by 5 bases and J by 5 bases, leaving 21 bases between them. CDR3 length: 16 residues.

V and J are TRBV9 and TRBJ2-5, with D tentatively TRBD1 or TRBD2 (5 bases each). The CDR3 runs 15 residues. From germline, CDR1 is SGDLS and CDR2 YYNGEE. Trimming removed 6 bases from V and 1 base from J, with 16 bases in between. CDR3 DNA: TGTGCCAGCACCAACCGGTCAGGGACCCAAGAGACCCAGTACTTC. It specifies CASTNRSGTQETQYF. Full variable domain (outside the CDR3, taken from reference TRBV9 and TRBJ2-5): DSGVTQTPKHLITATGQRVTLRCSPRSGDLSVYWYQQSLDQGLQFLIQYYNGEERAKGNILERFSAQQFPDLHSELNLSSLELGDSALYFCASTNRSGTQETQYFGPGTRLLVL.

V is TRBV28 and J is TRBJ2-5; D might be TRBD1 or TRBD2, each matching 5 bases. Germline values: CDR1 MDHEN, CDR2 SYDVKM. The CDR3 extends over 14 amino acids. V lost 4 bases and J 9 bases, leaving 18 bases between the germline ends. CDR3 coding DNA: TGTGCCAGCAGTTCACTTGGGACCGGACGGTCCCAGTACTTC. It translates to CASSSLGTGRSQYF.

This clone has just one count. The chain employs TRBV2 and TRBJ1-2; the match to TRBD1 covers 9 bases. The CDR3 totals 14 residues. The germline CDR1 and CDR2 sequences are SNHLY and FYNNEI. The V gene end was trimmed by 4 bases and the J gene end by 4 bases; junction bases not matched to a gene: 4. The CDR3: CASSAGTGIYGYTF. Here the CDR3 DNA reads TGTGCCAGCAGTGCAGGGACAGGGATCTATGGCTACACCTTC.

This clone has at least ten counts. The genes are TRBV5-8 and TRBJ1-5; D unclear. In germline, CDR1 is SGHTS, CDR2 YDEGEE. CDR3 size: 13 residues. V gave up 2 bases and J gave up 2 bases, with 5 bases separating them. CDR3 region: CASSFQGNQPQHF. The DNA for the CDR3 is TGTGCCAGCAGCTTCCAGGGCAATCAGCCCCAGCATTTT.

This CDR3 reads CASSLEGPPYEQYF. In nucleotides, the CDR3 is TGTGCCAGCAGCTTAGAAGGGCCGCCGTACGAGCAGTACTTC. The chain uses TRBV7-8 and TRBJ2-7; D remains unclear. Trimming took off 1 base at V and 4 bases at J, with 11 bases between the two ends. This CDR3 is built from 14 residues. Germline V lookup: CDR1 SGHVS, CDR2 FQNEAQ.

V gene TRBV7-9 combines with J gene TRBJ2-7; TRBD1 matches at 8 bases. V shed 3 bases, J shed 1 base, and the junction held 5 bases outside the gene matches. Germline V gene lookup returns CDR1 SEHNR and CDR2 FQNEAQ (reference sequence). CDR3 length equals 15 residues. The CDR3 sequence is CASSFPQGASYEQYF. DNA for the CDR3: TGTGCCAGCAGCTTTCCTCAGGGGGCATCCTACGAGCAGTACTTC.

V usage is TRBV18 and J usage is TRBJ1-4, with 8 bases aligning to TRBD1. The CDR3 has 13 amino acids. Looked up from germline, CDR1 is KGHSH and CDR2 is LQKENI. V trimming: 6 bases; J trimming: 6 bases; junction bases outside the gene matches: 3. The CDR3, as DNA: TGTGCCAGCTCCGGGACAGGCGATGAAAAACTGTTTTTT. Amino acid sequence: CASSGTGDEKLFF. The full variable domain, in which reference TRBV18 and TRBJ1-4 provide the parts outside the CDR3, is NAGVMQNPRHLVRRRGQEARLRCSPMKGHSHVYWYRQLPEEGLKFMVYLQKENIIDESGMPKERFSAEFPKEGPSILRIQQVVRGDSAAYFCASSGTGDEKLFFGSGTQLSVL.

In this sample, this clone turned up once. V is TRBV28 and J is TRBJ2-7, with TRBD2 identical over 9 bases. The CDR3 sequence is 15 residues long. Germline lookup yields CDR1 MDHEN and CDR2 SYDVKM. The J segment lost 0 bases and the V segment lost 7 bases, leaving 7 bases of the junction unmatched. CDR3 sequence reads: CASNLAGTYSYEQYF. The DNA for the CDR3 is TGTGCCAGCAATCTAGCGGGAACCTACTCCTACGAGCAGTACTTC.

The CDR3 here is CASSPLLDPSTDTQYF. DNA for the CDR3: TGTGCCAGCTCACCACTTCTAGACCCTAGCACAGATACGCAGTATTTT. The rearrangement uses TRBV18 and TRBJ2-3; D gene uncertain. The germline V gene has CDR1 KGHSH and CDR2 LQKENI. The CDR3 loop spans 16 amino acids. Trimming took off 1 base at V and 0 bases at J, with 11 bases between the two ends.

The chain combines TRBV5-1 with TRBJ2-5; 8 bases fit TRBD2. Germline V gene sequence: CDR1 SGHRS, CDR2 YFSETQ. Losses at the gene ends were 0 bases for V and 5 bases for J; bases not matched to a gene: 12. The CDR3 is made up of 17 amino acids. CDR3 loop: CASSLGGSAGVEETQYF. As DNA, the CDR3 is TGCGCCAGCAGCTTGGGAGGCTCAGCGGGAGTTGAGGAGACCCAGTACTTC.